The 30 T cell receptor beta chains presented below share a single source sample, sequenced in a study of technical replicates of blood from several donors. Assay: immunoSEQ multiplex PCR; the TCRdb copy retains only in-frame clones and omits some. The repertoire consists of 74,000 or so clones, with over 80% occurring once and the leading ten covering approximately 0.27%. The sequenced material came from T cells isolated from PBMCs. The receptors were gathered from a human donor in good health.

The CDR3 nucleotides are TGCGCCAGCAGCCAAGATGCCCTAGCGGGAGGGCCCCCCTACAATGAGCAGTTCTTC. It encodes CASSQDALAGGPPYNEQFF. The chain combines TRBV4-1 with TRBJ2-1; 12 nucleotides agree with TRBD2. CDR3 length: 19 amino acids. Germline V CDR1 and CDR2: MGHRA, YSYEKL. Trimming cost V 0 bases and J 2 bases; bases outside gene matches: 8.

This rearrangement joins TRBV6-1 to TRBJ2-1; maybe TRBD2 (7 bases). Trimming cost V 2 bases and J 10 bases, with 21 bases left between them. The CDR3 length is 16 residues. Germline V gives CDR1 MNHNS, CDR2 SASEGT. The CDR3, as DNA: TGTGCCAGCAGTGAAACAATTCAGGAACAGGGAGGGGAGCAGTTCTTC. It specifies CASSETIQEQGGEQFF.

The table lists this clone with a count of one. The chain has TRBV29-1 and TRBJ1-2, with 9 bases identical to TRBD1. Trimming at V came to 3 bases and at J to 4 bases, leaving 6 bases not matched to a gene. The CDR3 sequence is 14 residues long. Looked up from germline, CDR1 is SQVTM and CDR2 is ANQGSEA. CDR3 bases: TGCAGCGTTGACGCCGGGACAGGGCGCTATGGCTACACCTTC. This sequence encodes CSVDAGTGRYGYTF.

This rearrangement joins TRBV11-2 to TRBJ2-5; TRBD1 matches at 7 bases. The germline V gene encodes CDR1 SGHAT and CDR2 FQNNGV. Trimming at V came to 5 bases and at J to 2 bases, leaving 8 bases not matched to a gene. This CDR3 comprises 15 residues. CDR3 DNA sequence: TGTGCCAGCAGCATACAGGGGAGTCGGCAAGAGACCCAGTACTTC. This codes for CASSIQGSRQETQYF.

The chain links TRBV19 to TRBJ2-3; 7 bases line up with TRBD2. V shed 2 bases, J shed 0 bases, and the junction held 5 bases outside the gene matches. CDR3 length: 16 residues. Per germline, CDR1 LNHDA and CDR2 SQIVND (reference sequence). In DNA form, the CDR3 reads TGTGCCAGTAGTATACCTAGCGGCAGTAGCACAGATACGCAGTATTTT. Its translation: CASSIPSGSSTDTQYF.

This clone was counted once. The rearrangement uses TRBV27 and TRBJ2-7, with TRBD1 identical over 10 bases. The V segment lost 7 bases and the J segment 6 bases; nucleotides outside the gene matches: 12. This CDR3 comprises 15 residues. Germline-derived CDR1 and CDR2 are MNHEY and SMNVEV (reference sequence). As DNA, the CDR3 is TGTGCCAGCACGATGACAGGGGGCGCTTCGGGCGAGCAGTACTTC. The encoded protein is CASTMTGGASGEQYF.

The chain carries TRBV2 and TRBJ2-5, with 9 nucleotides matching TRBD2. There are 13 residues in the CDR3. The V gene end was trimmed by 7 bases and the J gene end by 5 bases; junction bases not matched to a gene: 5. The germline V gene encodes CDR1 SNHLY and CDR2 FYNNEI. The CDR3 region is CASIRTSAETQYF. The CDR3 DNA sequence: TGTGCCAGCATTCGGACTAGCGCGGAGACCCAGTACTTC.

This clone was observed once. This chain uses TRBV5-4 with TRBJ2-7; TRBD1 matches at 8 bases. The CDR3 has 18 amino acids. CDR1 and CDR2 from the germline V gene are SGHNT and YYREEE (reference sequence). V shed 2 bases and J 0 bases; nucleotides not matched to a gene: 13. As DNA, the CDR3 is TGTGCCAGCAGCTTAGGGGCCGACAGGGGACTCCTCTCCTACGAGCAGTACTTC. It yields the protein CASSLGADRGLLSYEQYF.

The V call is TRBV7-9, the J call TRBJ2-5, with 8 positions matching TRBD2. The germline CDR1 and CDR2 sequences are SEHNR and FQNEAQ (reference sequence). This CDR3 is built from 13 residues. With V trimmed by 6 bases and J by 5 bases, 5 bases remained unmatched. CDR3 protein: CASSRAGEETQYF. Written as DNA, the CDR3 is TGTGCCAGCAGTCGAGCGGGAGAGGAGACCCAGTACTTC.

The chain carries TRBV7-9 and TRBJ1-3; D is undetermined. The CDR3 runs to 17 residues. The germline V gene has CDR1 SEHNR and CDR2 FQNEAQ (reference sequence). The V end lost 5 bases, the J end lost 0 bases, and 17 bases lay between the germline ends. The CDR3 DNA is TGTGCCAGCAGCCCACTACCCCGGGTCCTCTCTGGAAACACCATATATTTT. It is translated as CASSPLPRVLSGNTIYF.

This chain's CDR3 is CASSFTAGNTEAFF. The CDR3 DNA follows: TGTGCCAGCAGCTTTACAGCTGGGAACACTGAAGCTTTCTTT. The chain carries TRBV7-9 and TRBJ1-1; D is uncertain. Looked up from germline, CDR1 is SEHNR and CDR2 is FQNEAQ (reference sequence). CDR3 length equals 14 residues. Between the trimmed V and J ends, which lost 3 bases and 1 base, there was a span of 9 bases.

The chain uses TRBV4-1 and TRBJ1-2, with D possibly matching TRBD1 (5 bases). CDR3 length: 16 amino acids. From germline, CDR1 is MGHRA and CDR2 YSYEKL. V lost 3 bases and J lost 5, with 19 bases in between. The CDR3 nucleotides read TGCGCCAGCAGCCAGGAACAAGGGGCGGTGGGGTATGGCTACACCTTC. Translated, it gives CASSQEQGAVGYGYTF.

This clone was found once. V and J are TRBV27 and TRBJ2-3; 8 nucleotides line up with TRBD1. The CDR3 is made up of 15 amino acids. The germline V gene has CDR1 MNHEY and CDR2 SMNVEV (reference sequence). Trimming cost V 5 bases and J 3 bases; bases outside gene matches: 7. The CDR3 DNA sequence: TGTGCCAGCAGTGTACCGGGACAGGTTACAGATACGCAGTATTTT. This translates into CASSVPGQVTDTQYF.

This clone was detected once. This chain links TRBV5-8 with TRBJ1-4, with D tentatively TRBD1 (5 bases). V dropped 6 bases and J dropped 3 bases, with 21 bases sitting between them. CDR3 length equals 17 residues. Germline V gene data show CDR1 as SGHTS and CDR2 as YDEGEE. CDR3 region: CASIHYRGPASNEKLFF. CDR3 DNA sequence: TGTGCCAGCATCCACTATAGGGGTCCGGCCTCTAATGAAAAACTGTTTTTT.

The J gene is TRBJ1-6, the V gene TRBV30; D is uncertain. The CDR3 is made up of 17 amino acids. The germline CDR1 and CDR2 sequences are GTSNPN and SVGIG (reference sequence). Trimming took 0 bases from V and 3 from J, leaving 15 bases between them. The CDR3 nucleotides read TGTGCCTGGAGTGTATTCCGGACTTTTAGCTATAATTCACCCCTCCACTTT. It encodes CAWSVFRTFSYNSPLHF.

This chain uses TRBV30 with TRBJ1-2; the match to TRBD1 covers 7 bases. There are 14 residues in the CDR3. Germline assignment: CDR1 GTSNPN and CDR2 SVGIG (reference sequence). Trimming removed 5 bases from V and 7 bases from J; junction bases left unmatched: 13. CDR3 sequence (DNA): TGTGCCTGGGACCGAGACAGGGCCTGGGGTGGCTACACCTTC. It specifies CAWDRDRAWGGYTF.

This sequence joins TRBV7-9 and TRBJ2-7; 8 bases fit TRBD1. The CDR3 totals 12 residues. The germline V gene has CDR1 SEHNR and CDR2 FQNEAQ (reference sequence). V shed 5 bases, J shed 6 bases, and the junction held 3 bases outside the gene matches. CDR3 in amino acids: CASSTTGAEQYF. The CDR3 DNA is TGTGCCAGCAGCACGACAGGGGCCGAGCAGTACTTC.

Here the CDR3 DNA reads TGCGCCAGCAGCCGGGTCAACAGGGATAGTCCCTACGAGCAGTACTTC. Protein: CASSRVNRDSPYEQYF. This chain connects TRBV5-1 to TRBJ2-7; perhaps TRBD1 as D (6 bases). Germline values: CDR1 SGHRS, CDR2 YFSETQ. With 4 bases removed from V and 2 bases from J, the gap between germline ends came to 19 bases. The CDR3 sequence is 16 residues long. The whole variable domain, remainder taken from reference TRBV5-1 and TRBJ2-7, is KAGVTQTPRYLIKTRGQQVTLSCSPISGHRSVSWYQQTPGQGLQFLFEYFSETQRNKGNFPGRFSGRQFSNSRSEMNVSTLELGDSALYLCASSRVNRDSPYEQYFGPGTRLTVT.

The V and J genes are TRBV19 and TRBJ1-5, with a tentative D call TRBD1 (6 bases). The germline CDR1 and CDR2 sequences are LNHDA and SQIVND (reference sequence). V lost 0 bases to trimming and J lost 2 bases, with 14 bases between them. CDR3 length: 17 residues. The CDR3 reads CASSIDTWTERNQPQHF. The CDR3 coding sequence is TGTGCCAGTAGTATAGATACATGGACAGAGCGCAATCAGCCCCAGCATTTT.

V usage is TRBV5-5 and J usage is TRBJ2-7; TRBD1 aligns across 7 bases. The germline CDR1 and CDR2 sequences are SGHKS and YYEKEE (reference sequence). After removal of 4 bases from V and 3 bases from J, the junction contained 7 bases not matched to a gene. This CDR3 has 14 amino acids. This CDR3 is CASSLPGQFYEQYF. The CDR3 DNA is TGTGCCAGCAGCCTCCCGGGACAGTTCTACGAGCAGTACTTC.

This clone was counted between two and nine times. The chain has TRBV7-9 and TRBJ1-2; 8 bases agree with TRBD1. Germline V gene sequence: CDR1 SEHNR, CDR2 FQNEAQ (reference sequence). This CDR3 contains 14 residues. V gave up 5 bases and J gave up 4 bases; unmatched junction bases: 6. CDR3 residues: CASSPGTGIYGYTF. CDR3 nucleotide sequence: TGTGCCAGCAGCCCCGGGACAGGCATCTATGGCTACACCTTC.

This chain joins TRBV7-6 and TRBJ2-1; 8 nucleotides match TRBD2. From germline, CDR1 is SGHVS and CDR2 FNYEAQ. The V and J ends lost 5 bases and 8 bases, in that order; junction bases with no gene match: 17. This CDR3 comprises 17 residues. The CDR3 DNA reads as TGTGCCAGCAGCCTAGGACCTACTAGCGGCCATTATGATGAGCAGTTCTTC. It codes for CASSLGPTSGHYDEQFF. The full variable domain, completed using reference TRBV7-6 and TRBJ2-1, is GAGVSQSPRYKVTKRGQDVALRCDPISGHVSLYWYRQALGQGPEFLTYFNYEAQQDKSGLPNDRFSAERPEGSISTLTIQRTEQRDSAMYRCASSLGPTSGHYDEQFFGPGTRLTVL.

The chain uses TRBV10-3 and TRBJ2-4; D is perhaps TRBD1 (6 bases). Between the trimmed V and J ends, which lost 2 bases and 3 bases, there was a span of 11 bases. The CDR3 consists of 15 residues. CDR1 and CDR2 (germline): ENHRY, SYGVKD. CDR3 protein: CAISEVKTGKNIQYF. CDR3 in DNA: TGTGCCATCAGTGAGGTGAAGACAGGCAAAAACATTCAGTACTTC.

The chain joins TRBV9 to TRBJ2-3, with D perhaps TRBD2 (5 bases). Germline loops: CDR1 SGDLS, CDR2 YYNGEE. This CDR3 contains 15 residues. Between the trimmed V and J ends, which lost 0 bases and 0 bases, there was a span of 8 bases. CDR3 region: CASSVAGISTDTQYF. The CDR3 DNA is TGTGCCAGCAGCGTAGCCGGGATAAGCACAGATACGCAGTATTTT.

The J gene is TRBJ1-2, the V gene TRBV11-3; no clear D gene. Trimming removed 0 bases from V and 7 bases from J, with 6 bases in between. Germline V gene sequence: CDR1 SGHNT, CDR2 YENEEA. This CDR3 has 12 residues. In DNA, the CDR3 is TGTGCCAGCAGCTTAGAAGGGAGTGGCTACACCTTC. Translation: CASSLEGSGYTF. Together with reference TRBV11-3 and TRBJ1-2, the CDR3 gives the full variable domain: EAGVVQSPRYKIIEKKQPVAFWCNPISGHNTLYWYLQNLGQGPELLIRYENEEAVDDSQLPKDRFSAERLKGVDSTLKIQPAELGDSAVYLCASSLEGSGYTFGSGTRLTVV.

A few counts support this clone. V is TRBV27 and J is TRBJ1-1, with a weak D call TRBD1 (5 bases). This CDR3 comprises 14 residues. Per germline, CDR1 MNHEY and CDR2 SMNVEV (reference sequence). Trimming shortened V by 5 bases and J by 2 bases, and 12 bases separated the two germline ends. CDR3 nucleotide sequence: TGTGCCAGCAGTATCAATCAGGGTAACACTGAAGCTTTCTTT. This codes for CASSINQGNTEAFF.

In this sample, this clone turned up a few times. V gene TRBV5-4 combines with J gene TRBJ1-2, with D possibly TRBD1 on 5 matching bases. Trimming removed 0 bases at V and 8 bases at J, with 14 bases between. The CDR3 length is 14 residues. Germline CDR1 reads SGHNT; CDR2 reads YYREEE (reference sequence). The CDR3 is CASSLAQGKHGYTF. In DNA, the CDR3 is TGTGCCAGCAGCTTGGCCCAGGGTAAACACGGCTACACCTTC.

V usage is TRBV27 and J usage is TRBJ1-2, with D uncertain. V dropped 3 bases and J dropped 7 bases, with 12 bases sitting between them. CDR1 MNHEY and CDR2 SMNVEV come from the germline V gene (reference sequence). This CDR3 region has 13 residues. In nucleotides, the CDR3 is TGTGCCAGCAGTTTTTCCCGGGAACTTGGCTACACCTTC. This translates into CASSFSRELGYTF.

V is TRBV27 and J is TRBJ1-2, with 10 bases matching TRBD1. Germline assignment: CDR1 MNHEY and CDR2 SMNVEV (reference sequence). The CDR3 contains 15 residues. J gave up 4 bases and V 5 bases, and 7 bases lay outside the gene matches. CDR3 nucleotide sequence: TGTGCCAGCAGTCCGGGACAGGGGAATGGCTATGGCTACACCTTC. Translated, it gives CASSPGQGNGYGYTF.

V and J are TRBV5-1 and TRBJ1-4, with 9 nucleotides matching TRBD1. J lost 7 bases, V lost 3 bases, and 10 bases had no gene match. The CDR3 contains 16 residues. Germline lookup yields CDR1 SGHRS and CDR2 YFSETQ. The CDR3 loop reads CASSSITGGAGEKLFF. Written as DNA, the CDR3 is TGCGCCAGCAGCTCAATAACAGGGGGCGCGGGTGAAAAACTGTTTTTT.